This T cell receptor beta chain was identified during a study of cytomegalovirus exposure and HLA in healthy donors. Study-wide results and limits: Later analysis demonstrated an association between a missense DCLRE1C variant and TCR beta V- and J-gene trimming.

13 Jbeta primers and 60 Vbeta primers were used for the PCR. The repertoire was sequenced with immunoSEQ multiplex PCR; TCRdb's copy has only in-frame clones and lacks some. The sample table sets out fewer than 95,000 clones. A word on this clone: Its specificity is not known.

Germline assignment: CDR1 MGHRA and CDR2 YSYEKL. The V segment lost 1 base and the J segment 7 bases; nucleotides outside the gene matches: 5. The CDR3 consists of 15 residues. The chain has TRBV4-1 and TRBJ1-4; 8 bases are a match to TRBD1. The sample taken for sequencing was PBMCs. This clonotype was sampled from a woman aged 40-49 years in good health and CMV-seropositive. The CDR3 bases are TGCGCCAGCAGCCAAGTTCCAGGGGGCACTGAAAAACTGTTTTTT. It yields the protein CASSQVPGGTEKLFF.